This T cell receptor (beta chain) was identified during a study of blood T cell repertoires in COVID-19. Seattle patient enrollment occurred during active infection, with longitudinal follow-up thereafter. As handled by the study authors: Counts of nucleated cells, estimated from reference gene primer amplification, were obtained. The data were produced by immunoSEQ multiplex PCR, yet TCRdb's version contains in-frame clones alone and is incomplete. D and trimming were read from the DNA, whereas the V and J calls and clone size are those reported in that table. The table records some 300,000 clones, 85% to 90% of them present only once. This clone was observed once. Deletions cut 1 base from V and 0 bases from J, with 6 bases between. Germline loops: CDR1 SQVTM, CDR2 ANQGSEA. The CDR3 consists of 13 residues.

J is TRBJ1-1 and V is TRBV29-1; D is undetermined. The source is a woman aged 45-60 years with COVID-19, enrolled during active disease. The sample taken for sequencing was peripheral blood. Here the CDR3 reads CSVEGQLNTEAFF. CDR3 in DNA: TGCAGCGTTGAAGGACAACTGAACACTGAAGCTTTCTTT.